This T cell receptor beta chain was sequenced in a study of control samples from healthy donors and cancer patients. Measured with immunoSEQ multiplex PCR; TCRdb has only the in-frame clones, and not every one. Found here are about 51,000 clones, approximately 89% of them singletons; the top ten hold more than 1.5%. Sequencing was done on a sample of PBMCs. The sequence was collected from a middle-aged man with colorectal cancer.

CDR3 nucleotide sequence: TGTGCCAGCAGTGGGGGACTAGCGGGACTCTCCTACGAGCAGTACTTC. Its protein is CASSGGLAGLSYEQYF. The chain combines TRBV28 with TRBJ2-7; 13 nucleotides agree with TRBD2. The CDR3 sequence is 16 residues long. V dropped 5 bases and J dropped 0; count of bases not matched to a gene: 4. Germline-derived CDR1 and CDR2 are MDHEN and SYDVKM.